Presented here are 10 T cell receptor beta chains from one specimen sequenced in a study of cytomegalovirus exposure and HLA in healthy donors. Use of 60 Vbeta and 13 Jbeta primers characterized the PCR. Assay: immunoSEQ multiplex PCR; the TCRdb copy retains only in-frame clones and omits some. Among about 140,000 clones listed, approximately 82% were seen once. Sequenced sample: PBMCs. These receptors came from a woman aged 40 to 50 in good health and CMV-seronegative.

The chain links TRBV5-1 to TRBJ2-7; 10 positions agree with TRBD2. This CDR3 has 15 amino acids. Germline V gives CDR1 SGHRS, CDR2 YFSETQ. The ends lost 0 bases at V and 5 bases at J; junction bases unmatched: 5. The CDR3 is CASSLVLAGADEQYF. In DNA, the CDR3 is TGCGCCAGCAGCTTGGTCCTAGCGGGAGCCGACGAGCAGTACTTC.

The V call is TRBV19, the J call TRBJ2-3, with 10 bases that match TRBD2. Trimming at V came to 3 bases and at J to 0 bases, leaving 3 bases not matched to a gene. Germline CDR1 LNHDA, CDR2 SQIVND (reference sequence). This CDR3 region has 16 residues. The CDR3 coding sequence is TGTGCCAGTAGTATTACTAGCGGGACTAGCACAGATACGCAGTATTTT. This gives the protein CASSITSGTSTDTQYF.

The CDR3 is CASIPGGADYQKNIQYF. CDR3 nucleotide sequence: TGCGCCAGCATCCCAGGGGGCGCGGACTACCAAAAAAACATTCAGTACTTC. The V and J genes are TRBV10-2 and TRBJ2-4; TRBD1 matches 8 bases. The germline CDR1 and CDR2 sequences are WSHSY and SAAADI. This CDR3 contains 17 residues. V dropped 7 bases and J dropped 4; count of bases not matched to a gene: 15.

This clone was detected only once. The genes are TRBV19 and TRBJ1-5; a possible D gene is TRBD1 (5 bases). Germline-derived CDR1 and CDR2 are LNHDA and SQIVND (reference sequence). The CDR3 is 16 residues long. The V gene lost 9 bases and the J gene lost 1 base, with 19 bases spanning the gap. CDR3 DNA sequence: TGTGCCAGCCACCCCGCCCGGGGGAACAGCAATCAGCCCCAGCATTTT. Amino acid sequence: CASHPARGNSNQPQHF.

The chain combines TRBV7-2 with TRBJ2-1, with D possibly being TRBD2 (5 bases). CDR1 and CDR2 (germline): SGHTA, FQGNSA. The CDR3 contains 13 residues. Trimming cost V 2 bases and J 8 bases, with 10 bases left between them. The CDR3 nucleotides read TGTGCCAGCAGCTTAAGAATCGGGGATGAGCAGTTCTTC. It translates to CASSLRIGDEQFF.

V gene TRBV6-6 combines with J gene TRBJ2-3; the match to TRBD2 covers 7 bases. Germline assignment: CDR1 MNHNY and CDR2 SVGAGI (reference sequence). CDR3 size: 11 residues. The CDR3 coding sequence is TGTGCGGGGGGGTTCACAGATACGCAGTATTTT. Its protein is CAGGFTDTQYF.

V and J are TRBV5-6 and TRBJ2-3; tentative D call: TRBD1 (5 bases). Per the germline V gene, CDR1 is SGHDT and CDR2 is YYEEEE. Trimming cost V 2 bases and J 4 bases, with 8 bases left between them. This CDR3 region has 13 residues. CDR3 region: CASSLQDPDTQYF. The CDR3 region has the DNA TGTGCCAGCAGCTTACAGGACCCAGATACGCAGTATTTT.

The CDR3 sequence is CASSPISLTGNGYTF. The CDR3, as DNA: TGTGCCAGCTCACCAATAAGCTTGACAGGGAATGGCTACACCTTC. This chain connects TRBV18 to TRBJ1-2, with 7 bases lining up with TRBD1. The germline V gene has CDR1 KGHSH and CDR2 LQKENI. The CDR3 is made up of 15 amino acids. Germline trimming cut 2 bases from V and 6 bases from J; bases unmatched to any gene: 9.

CDR3 in amino acids: CASSLEGLGSEKLFF. The CDR3 coding sequence is TGTGCCAGCAGCTTAGAGGGGTTGGGGTCTGAAAAACTGTTTTTT. The rearrangement uses TRBV7-9 and TRBJ1-4; a weak D match, TRBD1 (5 bases). V was pared by 1 base and J by 7 bases, with 13 bases between. The CDR3 is 15 residues long. CDR1 and CDR2 (germline): SEHNR, FQNEAQ (reference sequence).

CDR3 protein: CASSRQGPQPQHF. In DNA, the CDR3 is TGTGCCAGCAGCAGGCAGGGCCCTCAGCCCCAGCATTTT. The chain is built from TRBV7-8 and TRBJ1-5; a possible D gene is TRBD1 (5 bases). CDR1 is SGHVS, CDR2 FQNEAQ, per germline. Deletions cut 5 bases from V and 6 bases from J, with 11 bases between. The CDR3 is 13 amino acids.